This T cell receptor beta chain came from a study of glioma-infiltrating T cells after dendritic cell vaccination. In the study overall: Monocyte-derived dendritic cells, cultured seven days with IL-4 and GM-CSF, were pulsed with autologous tumor lysate. Overall study results and limits: Few patients contributed both blood and tumor specimens.

About this clone itself: Its antigen is not identified.

Produced via immunoSEQ multiplex PCR; TCRdb's table is partial and in-frame only. The sample consists of approximately 60,000 clones, about 89% of them appearing once. Trimming took 2 bases from V and 7 from J, leaving 15 bases between them. Germline CDR1 and CDR2: SGHDT and YYEEEE. This CDR3 has 14 residues. Sample time point: after dendritic cell vaccination, including at tumor progression/relapse. Before vaccination, two weeks after the third vaccination, and at progression, PBMC were collected. This TCR was sampled from a human donor with glioblastoma. The rearrangement links TRBV5-6 to TRBJ1-1; D perhaps matches TRBD1 (6 bases). This specimen was blood, taken after dendritic cell vaccination. CDR3 in DNA: TGTGCCAGCAGCTTCCCAGAACAGGGTATTGAAGCTTTCTTT. Translation: CASSFPEQGIEAFF.